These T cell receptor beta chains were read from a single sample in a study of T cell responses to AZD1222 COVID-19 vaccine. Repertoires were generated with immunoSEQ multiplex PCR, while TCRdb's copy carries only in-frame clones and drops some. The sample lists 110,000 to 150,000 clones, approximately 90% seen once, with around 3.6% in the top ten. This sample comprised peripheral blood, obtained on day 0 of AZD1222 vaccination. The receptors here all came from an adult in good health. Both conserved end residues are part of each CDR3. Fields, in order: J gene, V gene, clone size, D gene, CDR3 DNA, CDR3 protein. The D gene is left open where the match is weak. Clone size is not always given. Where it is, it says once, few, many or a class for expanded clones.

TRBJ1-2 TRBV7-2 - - TGTGCCAGCAGCCCTCACCAGGACTATGGCTACACCTTC CASSPHQDYGYTF
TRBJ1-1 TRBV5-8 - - TGTGCCAGCAGCCGCCTGATTGAACTGAACACTGAAGCTTTCTTT CASSRLIELNTEAFF
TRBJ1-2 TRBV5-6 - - TGTGCCAGCAGCTTGGGAGGGGAGGGGAGCTATGGCTACACCTTC CASSLGGEGSYGYTF
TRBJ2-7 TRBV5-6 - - TGTGCCAGCAGCCAGGACTCGTCCGTCTCCTACGAGCAGTACTTC CASSQDSSVSYEQYF
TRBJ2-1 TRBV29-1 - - TGCAGTGGCGCAGCGAACGACAATGAGCAGTTCTTC CSGAANDNEQFF
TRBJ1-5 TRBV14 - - TGTGCCAGCAGCCAGGGGTCGGATCAGCCCCAGCATTTT CASSQGSDQPQHF
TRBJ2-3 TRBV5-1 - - TGCGCCAGCAGCTTGCGAGGGGTTAGCACAGATACGCAGTATTTT CASSLRGVSTDTQYF
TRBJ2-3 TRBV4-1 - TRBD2 TGCGCCAGCAGCCAAGGATGGTTACGGGGGGGCCGCCACACAGATACGCAGTATTTT CASSQGWLRGGRHTDTQYF
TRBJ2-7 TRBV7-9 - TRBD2 TGTGCCAGCAGCTTAGGGACTAGCGGGGCCTTTGCGCAGTACTTC CASSLGTSGAFAQYF
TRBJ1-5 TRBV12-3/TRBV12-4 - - TGTGCCAGCAGTTTTGGCCGTTCGCCCCAGCATTTT CASSFGRSPQHF
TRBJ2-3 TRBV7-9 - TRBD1 TGTGCCAGCAGCTCAACCACGACAGGGGGCGCATTAGATACGCAGTATTTT CASSSTTTGGALDTQYF
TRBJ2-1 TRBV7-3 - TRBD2 TGTGCCAGCAGCTCTCCTACTAGCGGGAGTAACTACAATGAGCAGTTCTTC CASSSPTSGSNYNEQFF
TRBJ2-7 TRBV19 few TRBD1 TGTGCCAGTGGCGACAGGGCGGCCGACGAGCAGTACTTC CASGDRAADEQYF
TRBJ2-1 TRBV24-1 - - TGTGCCACCAGTGATCTAGGAGGGCAGGGCCCATTCAATGAGCAGTTCTTC CATSDLGGQGPFNEQFF
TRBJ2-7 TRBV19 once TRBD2 TGTGCCAGTAGTATGGGACTAGCGGGAGCAGGAAGGCACGAGCAGTACTTC CASSMGLAGAGRHEQYF
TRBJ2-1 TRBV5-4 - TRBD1 TGTGCCAGCACCCCCGCAAGCCGGGACAGGGGGCTTCTTGAGCAGTTCTTC CASTPASRDRGLLEQFF
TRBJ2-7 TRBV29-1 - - TGCAGCGTTGCAAAAACCCGGACAGCCCGGGCCCACTCATCCTACGAGCAGTACTTC CSVAKTRTARAHSSYEQYF
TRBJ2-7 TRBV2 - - TGTGCCAGCACCGAGGGTGACAGCTACCACGAGCAGTACTTC CASTEGDSYHEQYF
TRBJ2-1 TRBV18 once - TGTGCCAGCTCACAGGCTCATGTCTACAATGAGCAGTTCTTC CASSQAHVYNEQFF
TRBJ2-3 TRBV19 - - TGTGCCAGTAGTACCCGGGGACGGGATACGCAGTATTTT CASSTRGRDTQYF
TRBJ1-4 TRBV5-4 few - TGTGCCAGCAGCTTGTCCGGAGCCTGGGAAAAACTGTTTTTT CASSLSGAWEKLFF
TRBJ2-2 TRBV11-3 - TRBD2 TGTGCCAGCAGCTTAGTTGGGACTAGCGCGGCCGGGGAGCTGTTTTTT CASSLVGTSAAGELFF
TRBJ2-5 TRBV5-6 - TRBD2 TGTGCCAGCAGGCGGACTAGCGGGGGGACCCAGTACTTC CASRRTSGGTQYF
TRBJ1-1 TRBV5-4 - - TGTGCCAGCAGCTTGGGGCAGGCCGTGAACACTGAAGCTTTCTTT CASSLGQAVNTEAFF